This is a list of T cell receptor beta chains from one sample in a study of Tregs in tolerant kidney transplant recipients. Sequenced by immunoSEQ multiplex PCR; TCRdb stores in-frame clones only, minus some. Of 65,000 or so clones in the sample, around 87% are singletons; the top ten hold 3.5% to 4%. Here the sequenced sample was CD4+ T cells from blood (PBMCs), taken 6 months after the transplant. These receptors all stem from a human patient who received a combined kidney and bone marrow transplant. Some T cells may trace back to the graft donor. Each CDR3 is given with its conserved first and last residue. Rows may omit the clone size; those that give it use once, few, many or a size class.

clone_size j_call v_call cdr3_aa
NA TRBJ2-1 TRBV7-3 CASSLSLAGGAEQFF
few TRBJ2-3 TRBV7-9 CASSRGGDVKTDTQYF
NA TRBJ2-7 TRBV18 CASSPPSGTYEQYF
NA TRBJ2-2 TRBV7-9 CASSFLPGQGKTGELFF
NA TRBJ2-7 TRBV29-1 CSATKGSGTAYEQYF
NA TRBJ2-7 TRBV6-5 CASSSTTQQIYEQYF
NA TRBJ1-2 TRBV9 CASSAGGGSNYGYTF
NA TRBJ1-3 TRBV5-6 CASSLLSLGNRGTGNTIYF
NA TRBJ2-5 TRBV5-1 CASSFGTRKQETQYF
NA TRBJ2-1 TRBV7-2 CASSFTGIEQFF
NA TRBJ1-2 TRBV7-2 CASRGGTGGTFNYGYTF
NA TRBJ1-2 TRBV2 CASSSQGANYGYTF
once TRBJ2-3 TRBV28 CASSPVYGGSGRAFTQYF
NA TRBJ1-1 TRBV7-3 CASSASGGAYTEAFF
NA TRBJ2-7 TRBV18 CASSPQGRSSYEQYF
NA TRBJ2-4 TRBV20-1 CSAKGDIQYF
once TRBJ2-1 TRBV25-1 CASSEDIDRYNEQFF
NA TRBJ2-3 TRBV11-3 CASSLNSGTGYRDTQYF
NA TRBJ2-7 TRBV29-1 CSVGGQGLAGFYEQYF
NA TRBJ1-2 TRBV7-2 CASSLVSQGDGYTF